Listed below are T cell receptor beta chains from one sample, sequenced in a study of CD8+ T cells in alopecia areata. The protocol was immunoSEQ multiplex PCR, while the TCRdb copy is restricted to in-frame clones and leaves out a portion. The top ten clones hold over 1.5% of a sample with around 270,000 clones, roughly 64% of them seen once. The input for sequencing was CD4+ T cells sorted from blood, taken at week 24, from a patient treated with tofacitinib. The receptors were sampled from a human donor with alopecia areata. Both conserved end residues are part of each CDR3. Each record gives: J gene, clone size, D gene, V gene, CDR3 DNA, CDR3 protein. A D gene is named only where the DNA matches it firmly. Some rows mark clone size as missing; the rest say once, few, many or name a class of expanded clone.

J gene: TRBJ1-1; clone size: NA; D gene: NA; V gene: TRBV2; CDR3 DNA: TGTGCCAGCCGAACAGACGGCGGGACTGAAGCTTTCTTT; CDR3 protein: CASRTDGGTEAFF
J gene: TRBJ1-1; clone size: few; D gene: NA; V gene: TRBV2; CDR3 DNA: TGTGCCAGCGAGGACGGGAACACTGAAGCTTTCTTT; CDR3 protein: CASEDGNTEAFF
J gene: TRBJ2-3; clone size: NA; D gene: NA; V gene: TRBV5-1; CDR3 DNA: TGCGCCAGCAGCTTGGACGGGAAAGTAGCAGATACGCAGTATTTT; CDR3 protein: CASSLDGKVADTQYF
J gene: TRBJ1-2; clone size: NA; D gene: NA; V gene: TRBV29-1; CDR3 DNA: TGCAGCGTTGAGGAGGGAGTCGGCTATGGCTACACCTTC; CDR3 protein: CSVEEGVGYGYTF
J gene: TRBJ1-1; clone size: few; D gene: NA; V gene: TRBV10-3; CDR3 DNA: TGTGCCATACGAGGGGCTGTGAACACTGAAGCTTTCTTT; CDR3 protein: CAIRGAVNTEAFF
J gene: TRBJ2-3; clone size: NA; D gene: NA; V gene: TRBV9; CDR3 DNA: TGTGCCAGCAGCGTTTTGGCGGGCACAGATACGCAGTATTTT; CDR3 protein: CASSVLAGTDTQYF
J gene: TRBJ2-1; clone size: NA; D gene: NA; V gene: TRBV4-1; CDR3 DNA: TGCGCCAGCAGCCAAGGGGGGAGCTCCTACAATGAGCAGTTCTTC; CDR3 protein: CASSQGGSSYNEQFF
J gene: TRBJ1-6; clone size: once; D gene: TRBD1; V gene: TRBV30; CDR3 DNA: TGTGCCTGGAGGGGGACAGGGAGTTCACCCCTCCACTTT; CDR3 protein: CAWRGTGSSPLHF
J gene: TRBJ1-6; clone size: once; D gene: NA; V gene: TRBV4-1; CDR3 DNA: TGCGCCAGCAGCCGATCACGGGAGGGAAATTCACCCCTCCACTTT; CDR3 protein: CASSRSREGNSPLHF
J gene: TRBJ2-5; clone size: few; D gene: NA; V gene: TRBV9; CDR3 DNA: TGTGCCAGCAGCGTGGGGTTTAGTAGCGGCCAAGAGACCCAGTACTTC; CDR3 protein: CASSVGFSSGQETQYF
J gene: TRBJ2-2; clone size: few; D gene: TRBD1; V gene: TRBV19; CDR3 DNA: TGTGCCAGTAGAGCCGGGACAGCTAACACCGGGGAGCTGTTTTTT; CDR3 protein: CASRAGTANTGELFF
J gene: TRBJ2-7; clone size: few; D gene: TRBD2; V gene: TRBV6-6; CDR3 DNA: TGTGCCAGCAGCCGGGAGGCCGGAAGCCCCTACGAGCAGTACTTC; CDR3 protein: CASSREAGSPYEQYF
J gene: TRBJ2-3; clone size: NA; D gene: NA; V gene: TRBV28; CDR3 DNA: TGTGCCAGCTCTCGCCCTCAATGGGTTTTAGATACGCAGTATTTT; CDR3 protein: CASSRPQWVLDTQYF
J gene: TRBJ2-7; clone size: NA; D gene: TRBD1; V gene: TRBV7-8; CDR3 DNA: TGTGCCAGCAGCTTAGCTGTCAGGGGGTCCTACGAGCAGTACTTC; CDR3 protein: CASSLAVRGSYEQYF
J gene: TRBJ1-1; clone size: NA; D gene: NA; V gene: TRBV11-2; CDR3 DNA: TGTGCCAGCAGCTTAGGTGCAGGGGTATACACTGAAGCTTTCTTT; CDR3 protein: CASSLGAGVYTEAFF
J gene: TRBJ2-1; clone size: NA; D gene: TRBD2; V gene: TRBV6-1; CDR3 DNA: TGTGCCATCCTCCCAAGCGGGGGGGCTTCCAATGAGCAGTTCTTC; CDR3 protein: CAILPSGGASNEQFF
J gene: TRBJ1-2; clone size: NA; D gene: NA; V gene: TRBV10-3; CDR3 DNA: TGTGCCATCAGTGAGAGGCAGCAGGGGGGCTACACCTTC; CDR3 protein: CAISERQQGGYTF
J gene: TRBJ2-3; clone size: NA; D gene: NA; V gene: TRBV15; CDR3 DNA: TGTGCCACCAGCAGAGAGGGGCACACAGATACGCAGTATTTT; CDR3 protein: CATSREGHTDTQYF
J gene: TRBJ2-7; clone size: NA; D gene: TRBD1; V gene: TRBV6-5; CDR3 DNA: TGTGCCAGCAGCTCAGGGGGTTCCTACGAGCAGTACTTC; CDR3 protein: CASSSGGSYEQYF
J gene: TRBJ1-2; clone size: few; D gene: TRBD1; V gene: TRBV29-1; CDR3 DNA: TGCAGCGTTGGACAGGGGGACCATGGCTACACCTTC; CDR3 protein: CSVGQGDHGYTF